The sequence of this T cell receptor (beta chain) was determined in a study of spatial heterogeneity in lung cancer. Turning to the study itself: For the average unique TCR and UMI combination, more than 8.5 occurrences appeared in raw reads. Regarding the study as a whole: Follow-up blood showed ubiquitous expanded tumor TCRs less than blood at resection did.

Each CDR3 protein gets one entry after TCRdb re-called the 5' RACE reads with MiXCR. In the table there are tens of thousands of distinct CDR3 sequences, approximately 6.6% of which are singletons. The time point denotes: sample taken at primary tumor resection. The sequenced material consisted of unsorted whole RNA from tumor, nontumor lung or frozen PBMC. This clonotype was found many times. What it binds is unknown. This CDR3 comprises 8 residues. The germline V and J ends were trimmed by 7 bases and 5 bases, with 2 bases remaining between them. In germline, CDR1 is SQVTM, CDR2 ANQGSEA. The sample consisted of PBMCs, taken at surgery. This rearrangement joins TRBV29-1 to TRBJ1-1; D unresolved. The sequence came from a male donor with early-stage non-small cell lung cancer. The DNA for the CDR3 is TGCAGCGCTACTGAAGCTTTCTTT. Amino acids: CSATEAFF.